A selection of T cell receptor beta chains follows, all from one sample in a study of blood T cell repertoires in COVID-19. Measured with immunoSEQ multiplex PCR; TCRdb has only the in-frame clones, and not every one. The sample carries around 41,000 clones, 85% recorded once. The sample taken for sequencing was peripheral blood. These receptors came from a human donor in a cohort sampled during active COVID-19. Each CDR3 is given with its conserved first and last residue. A D gene is named only where the DNA matches it firmly. The size of a clone is reported for some rows only, either as once, few or many, or as a class for expanded clones.

J gene,D gene,clone size,V gene,CDR3 protein,CDR3 DNA
TRBJ2-2,.,.,TRBV11-2,CASSLARTTTGELFF,TGTGCCAGCAGCTTAGCCCGGACAACCACCGGGGAGCTGTTTTTT
TRBJ1-2,TRBD1,.,TRBV6-5,CASRGTGEFSGYTF,TGTGCCAGCAGGGGGACAGGGGAGTTCTCTGGCTACACCTTC
TRBJ2-7,.,.,TRBV5-1,CASSSPPGPETYEQYF,TGCGCCAGCAGCTCGCCACCGGGTCCCGAGACCTACGAGCAGTACTTC
TRBJ2-3,.,few,TRBV14,CASSYTDTQYF,TGTGCCAGCAGCTACACAGATACGCAGTATTTT
TRBJ1-5,.,.,TRBV2,CASSVKGLYQPQHF,TGTGCCAGCAGTGTTAAGGGGCTGTACCAGCCCCAGCATTTT
TRBJ2-5,TRBD2,.,TRBV5-1,CASSPGTSGETQYF,TGCGCCAGCAGCCCCGGGACTAGCGGAGAGACCCAGTACTTC
TRBJ2-7,.,.,TRBV19,CASSQSGTTYEQYF,TGTGCCAGTTCCCAGAGCGGGACAACCTACGAGCAGTACTTC
TRBJ2-3,.,.,TRBV14,CASSLNTDTQYF,TGTGCCAGCAGCCTCAACACAGATACGCAGTATTTT
TRBJ2-7,.,.,TRBV23-1,CASSQGDRRDVKSGQYF,TGCGCCAGCAGTCAAGGGGATAGGAGGGACGTGAAGTCCGGGCAGTACTTC
TRBJ1-1,.,.,TRBV16,CASSGSVGPEAFF,TGTGCCAGCAGCGGGTCAGTGGGGCCTGAAGCTTTCTTT
TRBJ2-2,.,.,TRBV5-1,CASSLARTGELFF,TGCGCCAGCAGCTTGGCCCGCACCGGGGAGCTGTTTTTT
TRBJ2-7,.,.,TRBV11-2,CASSLTRVGEQYF,TGTGCCAGCAGCTTGACCAGGGTGGGCGAGCAGTACTTC
TRBJ2-5,.,.,TRBV3-1/TRBV3-2,CASSPRGETQYF,TGTGCCAGCAGCCCGCGGGGCGAGACCCAGTACTTC
TRBJ2-5,TRBD2,.,TRBV12-5,CASGLGSGGPQETQYF,TGTGCTAGTGGTTTGGGTAGCGGGGGGCCCCAAGAGACCCAGTACTTC
TRBJ2-2,TRBD2,.,TRBV5-4,CASSALGTSGLTGELFF,TGTGCCAGCAGCGCCCTAGGGACTAGCGGGTTGACCGGGGAGCTGTTTTTT
TRBJ2-7,TRBD2,.,TRBV4-2,CASSQETSGGEYYEQYF,TGTGCCAGCAGCCAAGAAACCAGCGGGGGGGAATATTACGAGCAGTACTTC
TRBJ2-3,TRBD2,.,TRBV5-4,CASSNGLAGKIDTQYF,TGTGCCAGCAGCAACGGACTAGCGGGGAAGATAGATACGCAGTATTTT
TRBJ1-4,.,once,TRBV11-2,CASSLAGMPNEKLFF,TGTGCCAGCAGCTTAGCGGGGATGCCTAATGAAAAACTGTTTTTT
TRBJ2-5,TRBD1,.,TRBV5-8,CASSPNRGETQYF,TGTGCCAGCAGCCCGAACAGGGGAGAGACCCAGTACTTC
TRBJ1-1,.,.,TRBV10-3,CAIRGGEGTEAFF,TGTGCCATCAGGGGCGGGGAGGGCACTGAAGCTTTCTTT
TRBJ1-1,TRBD1,.,TRBV18,CASSRDSLGDTEAFF,TGTGCCAGCTCCCGGGACAGCCTGGGGGACACTGAAGCTTTCTTT
TRBJ2-2,TRBD1,.,TRBV6-5,CASRRQGANTGELFF,TGTGCCAGCAGGAGACAGGGGGCGAACACCGGGGAGCTGTTTTTT
TRBJ1-2,.,many,TRBV5-1,CASSPGRGSLNYGYTF,TGCGCCAGCAGCCCCGGGAGGGGCTCTCTTAACTATGGCTACACCTTC
TRBJ2-3,TRBD1,.,TRBV18,CASSWTGSTDTQYF,TGTGCCAGCTCATGGACAGGAAGCACAGATACGCAGTATTTT
TRBJ2-7,TRBD2,.,TRBV2,CASRRTSGAAYEQYF,TGTGCCAGCAGGAGGACTAGCGGGGCTGCCTACGAGCAGTACTTC
TRBJ2-3,.,few,TRBV2,CASSVQGFPDTQYF,TGTGCCAGCAGTGTTCAGGGTTTCCCAGATACGCAGTATTTT
TRBJ1-5,.,.,TRBV9,CASSGGRGDGQPQHF,TGTGCCAGCAGCGGCGGCCGGGGTGACGGTCAGCCCCAGCATTTT
TRBJ2-1,TRBD2,.,TRBV6-2/TRBV6-3,CASSYSTSGGARNEQFF,TGTGCCAGCAGTTACTCGACTAGCGGGGGGGCTCGGAATGAGCAGTTCTTC
TRBJ2-1,TRBD2,.,TRBV11-2,CASSLRTSGGGNEQFF,TGTGCCAGCAGCCTGAGGACTAGCGGGGGGGGAAATGAGCAGTTCTTC
TRBJ1-2,.,.,TRBV4-1,CASSQGAQSGYGYTF,TGCGCCAGCAGCCAAGGAGCACAGTCGGGGTATGGCTACACCTTC
TRBJ2-1,TRBD2,.,TRBV2,CASSELAGGQDEQFF,TGTGCCAGCAGTGAACTGGCGGGGGGGCAGGATGAGCAGTTCTTC
TRBJ2-1,TRBD2,.,TRBV27,CASSPSSGNYNEQFF,TGTGCCAGCAGCCCTTCAAGCGGGAACTACAATGAGCAGTTCTTC
TRBJ1-4,.,.,TRBV5-1,CASSFKGLNEKLFF,TGCGCCAGCAGCTTTAAAGGACTTAATGAAAAACTGTTTTTT
TRBJ1-5,TRBD1,.,TRBV10-3,CAIRGQGGNQPQHF,TGTGCCATCAGGGGACAGGGCGGCAATCAGCCCCAGCATTTT
TRBJ1-2,.,few,TRBV5-1,CASSPSGYGYTF,TGCGCCAGCAGCCCGTCGGGGTACGGCTACACCTTC
TRBJ2-2,.,.,TRBV7-2,CASSSVWNTGELFF,TGTGCCAGCAGCAGCGTCTGGAACACCGGGGAGCTGTTTTTT
TRBJ2-4,.,.,TRBV19,CASSIARGGEAKNIQYF,TGTGCCAGTAGTATAGCCCGGGGCGGGGAGGCCAAAAACATTCAGTACTTC
TRBJ2-5,.,once,TRBV2,CASSEGGLQGGETQYF,TGTGCCAGCAGTGAAGGGGGGTTACAGGGAGGGGAGACCCAGTACTTC
TRBJ2-3,.,.,TRBV5-1,CASSLGGQVDTQYF,TGCGCCAGCAGCTTGGGCGGGCAGGTAGATACGCAGTATTTT
TRBJ1-3,TRBD1,.,TRBV5-4,CASSPGTGYTIYF,TGTGCCAGCAGCCCAGGGACAGGCTACACCATATATTTT
TRBJ1-1,.,.,TRBV6-5,CASSHTGDSEAFF,TGTGCCAGCAGTCACACGGGGGACTCTGAAGCTTTCTTT
TRBJ2-1,TRBD1,.,TRBV3-1/TRBV3-2,CASSPGQGRRSYNEQFF,TGTGCCAGCAGCCCGGGACAGGGACGGCGATCCTACAATGAGCAGTTCTTC
TRBJ2-7,TRBD1,.,TRBV18,CASSPGTGAVQYF,TGTGCCAGCTCACCGGGGACAGGGGCTGTGCAGTACTTC
TRBJ1-6,.,.,TRBV7-6,CASSLGQFFYNSPLHF,TGTGCCAGCAGCTTAGGACAGTTTTTCTATAATTCACCCCTCCACTTT
TRBJ2-5,TRBD1,.,TRBV5-4,CASSPGQGAAETQYF,TGTGCCAGCAGCCCGGGACAGGGGGCAGCTGAGACCCAGTACTTC
TRBJ2-6,TRBD1,.,TRBV5-1,CASTPPGGGANVLTF,TGCGCCAGCACCCCACCAGGGGGTGGGGCCAACGTCCTGACTTTC
TRBJ1-1,.,.,TRBV21-1,CASSTRRRRPRAF,TGTGCCAGCAGCACCCGCAGGAGGAGGCCTAGGGCTTTT
TRBJ1-6,.,medium-sized,TRBV2,CASRPGQQGSPLHF,TGTGCCAGCAGGCCCGGACAGCAGGGTTCACCCCTCCACTTT
TRBJ2-2,.,.,TRBV5-1,CASSFQGELFF,TGCGCCAGCAGCTTTCAGGGGGAGCTGTTTTTT
TRBJ1-1,.,medium-sized,TRBV6-6,CASSYGLGTHTEAFF,TGTGCCAGCAGTTACGGACTAGGGACCCACACTGAAGCTTTCTTT
TRBJ1-2,TRBD1,.,TRBV6-6,CASKLMRDRGFGYTF,TGTGCCAGCAAATTGATGCGGGACAGGGGATTCGGCTACACCTTC
TRBJ2-7,.,.,TRBV6-1,CASSEMRQGYEQYF,TGTGCCAGCAGTGAAATGAGGCAGGGCTACGAGCAGTACTTC
TRBJ1-3,TRBD1,.,TRBV18,CASSLYLGQFHSAGNTIYF,TGTGCCAGCTCACTCTACCTGGGACAGTTTCATTCTGCTGGAAACACCATATATTTT
TRBJ1-2,.,.,TRBV9,CASSPAPGVYGYTF,TGTGCCAGCAGTCCCGCCCCGGGAGTGTATGGCTACACCTTC
TRBJ2-2,.,.,TRBV19,CASSIDRAGELFF,TGTGCCAGTAGTATAGATCGGGCCGGGGAGCTGTTTTTT